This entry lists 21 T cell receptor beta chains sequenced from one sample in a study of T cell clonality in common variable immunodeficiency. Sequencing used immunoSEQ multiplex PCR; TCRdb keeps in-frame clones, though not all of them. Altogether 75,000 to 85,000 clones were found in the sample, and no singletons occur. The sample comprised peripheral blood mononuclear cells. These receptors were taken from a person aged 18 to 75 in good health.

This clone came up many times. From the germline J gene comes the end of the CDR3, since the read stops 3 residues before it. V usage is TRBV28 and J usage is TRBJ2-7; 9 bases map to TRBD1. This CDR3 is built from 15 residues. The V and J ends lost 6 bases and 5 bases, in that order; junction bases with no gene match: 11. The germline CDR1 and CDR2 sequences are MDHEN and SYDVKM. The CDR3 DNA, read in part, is TGTGCCAGCAGAACATACCGGGACAGGGTCCACGAG. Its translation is CASRTYRDRVHE. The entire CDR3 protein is CASRTYRDRVHEQYF.

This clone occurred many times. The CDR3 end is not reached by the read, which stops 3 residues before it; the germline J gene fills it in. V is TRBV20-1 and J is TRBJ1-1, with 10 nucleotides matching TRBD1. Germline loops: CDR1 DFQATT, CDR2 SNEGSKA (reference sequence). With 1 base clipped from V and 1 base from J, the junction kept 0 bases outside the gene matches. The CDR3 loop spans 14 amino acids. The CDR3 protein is CSARGDRGNTEAFF. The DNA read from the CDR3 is TGCAGTGCTAGAGGGGACAGGGGGAACACTGAA.

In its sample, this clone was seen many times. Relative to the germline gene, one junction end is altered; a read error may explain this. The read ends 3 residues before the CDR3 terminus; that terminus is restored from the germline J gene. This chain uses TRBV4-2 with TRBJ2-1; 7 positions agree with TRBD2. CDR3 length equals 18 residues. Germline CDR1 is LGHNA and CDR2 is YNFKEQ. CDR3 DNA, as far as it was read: TGCGCCAGCAGCCAAGACTACCCCCGCGGGAGATCCTACAATGAG. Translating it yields CASSQDYPRGRSYNE. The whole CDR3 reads CASSQDYPRGRSYNEQFF.

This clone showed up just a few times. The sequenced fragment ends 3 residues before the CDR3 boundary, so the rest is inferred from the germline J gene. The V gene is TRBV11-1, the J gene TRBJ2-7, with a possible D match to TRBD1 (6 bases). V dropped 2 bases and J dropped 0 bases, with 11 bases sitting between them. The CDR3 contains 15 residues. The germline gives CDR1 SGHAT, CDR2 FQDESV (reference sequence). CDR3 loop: CASSLIPDSSYEQYF. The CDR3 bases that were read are TGTGCCAGCAGCTTAATCCCGGACAGCTCCTACGAG.

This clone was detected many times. The CDR3 here is CASRDSGGNEQFF. The sequenced CDR3 bases are TGTGCCAGTAGGGACTCCGGCGGCAATGAG. The gene calls are TRBV19 and TRBJ2-1; tentative D call: TRBD2 (5 bases). The missing CDR3 end, 3 residues past where the read stops, is filled in from the germline J gene. Germline V lookup: CDR1 LNHDA, CDR2 SQIVND (reference sequence). CDR3 size: 13 residues. The V end was cut by 6 bases, the J end by 6 bases, with 12 bases between.

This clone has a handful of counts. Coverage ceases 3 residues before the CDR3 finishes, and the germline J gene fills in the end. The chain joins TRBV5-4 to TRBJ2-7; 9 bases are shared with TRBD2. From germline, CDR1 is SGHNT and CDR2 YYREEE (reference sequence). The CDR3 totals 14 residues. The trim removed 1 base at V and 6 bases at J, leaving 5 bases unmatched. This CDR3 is CASSLSGLAREQYF. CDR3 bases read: TGTGCCAGCAGCTTGTCGGGACTAGCACGCGAG.

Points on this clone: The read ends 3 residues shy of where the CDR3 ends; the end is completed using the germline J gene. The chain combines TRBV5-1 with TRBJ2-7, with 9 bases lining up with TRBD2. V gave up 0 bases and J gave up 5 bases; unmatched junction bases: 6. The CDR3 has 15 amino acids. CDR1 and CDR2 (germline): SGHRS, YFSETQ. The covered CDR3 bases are TGCGCCAGCAGCTTGGCCGGCGGGAGGGCCAACGAG. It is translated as CASSLAGGRANE. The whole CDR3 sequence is CASSLAGGRANEQYF. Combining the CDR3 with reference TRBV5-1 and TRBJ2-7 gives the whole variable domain KAGVTQTPRYLIKTRGQQVTLSCSPISGHRSVSWYQQTPGQGLQFLFEYFSETQRNKGNFPGRFSGRQFSNSRSEMNVSTLELGDSALYLCASSLAGGRANEQYFGPGTRLTVT.

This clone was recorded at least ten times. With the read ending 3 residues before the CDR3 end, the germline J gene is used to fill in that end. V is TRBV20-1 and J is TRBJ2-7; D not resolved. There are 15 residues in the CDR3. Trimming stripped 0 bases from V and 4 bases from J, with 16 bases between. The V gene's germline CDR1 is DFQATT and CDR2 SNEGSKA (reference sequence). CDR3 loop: CSARDPAGPAYEQYF. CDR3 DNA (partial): TGCAGTGCTAGAGATCCCGCTGGCCCAGCGTACGAG.

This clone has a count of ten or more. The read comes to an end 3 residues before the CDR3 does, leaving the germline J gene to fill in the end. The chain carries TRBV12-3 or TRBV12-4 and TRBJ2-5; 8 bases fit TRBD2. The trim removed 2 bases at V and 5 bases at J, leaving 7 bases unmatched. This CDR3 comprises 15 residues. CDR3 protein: CASSLSSGSRETQYF. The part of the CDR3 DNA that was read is TGTGCCAGCAGTTTATCGAGCGGGAGTAGGGAGACC.

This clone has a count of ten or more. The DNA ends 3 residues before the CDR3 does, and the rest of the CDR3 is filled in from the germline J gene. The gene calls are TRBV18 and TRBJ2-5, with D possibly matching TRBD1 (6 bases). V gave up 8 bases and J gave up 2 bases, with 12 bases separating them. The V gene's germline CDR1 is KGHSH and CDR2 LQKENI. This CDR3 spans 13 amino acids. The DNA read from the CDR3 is TGTGCCAGCACCTTCGGACAGCAAGAGACC. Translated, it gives CASTFGQQET. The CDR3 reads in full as CASTFGQQETQYF.

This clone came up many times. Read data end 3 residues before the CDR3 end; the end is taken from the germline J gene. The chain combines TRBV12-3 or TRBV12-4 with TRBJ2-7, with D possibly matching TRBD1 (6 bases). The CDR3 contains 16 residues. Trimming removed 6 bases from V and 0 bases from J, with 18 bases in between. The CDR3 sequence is CASSPLTGQSSYEQYF. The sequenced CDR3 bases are TGTGCCAGCAGCCCCCTGACAGGACAAAGCTCCTACGAG.

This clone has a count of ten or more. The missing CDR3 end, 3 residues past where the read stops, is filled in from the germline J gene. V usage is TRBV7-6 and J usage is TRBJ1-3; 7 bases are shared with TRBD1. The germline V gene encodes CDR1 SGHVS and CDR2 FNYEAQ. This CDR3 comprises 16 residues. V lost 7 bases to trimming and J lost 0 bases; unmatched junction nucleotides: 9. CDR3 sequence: CASTRDSLYSGNTIYF. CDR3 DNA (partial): TGTGCCAGCACGCGGGACAGTTTATACTCTGGAAACACC.

CDR3 DNA (partial): TGTGCCAGCAGCGCGGCGGCTAGCGGGAAGTACGAG. This sequence encodes CASSAAASGKYE. Given in full, the CDR3 is CASSAAASGKYEQYF. The chain couples TRBV11-2 to TRBJ2-7, with 9 bases aligning to TRBD2. The CDR3 extends 3 residues past the end of the read, so its final part is completed from the germline J gene. This CDR3 is 15 amino acids long. In germline, CDR1 is SGHAT, CDR2 FQNNGV. After removal of 5 bases from V and 4 bases from J, the junction contained 9 bases not matched to a gene.

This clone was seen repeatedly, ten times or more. The CDR3 sequence is CASSPSGPYEQYF. Partial CDR3 DNA: TGCGCCAGCAGTCCTAGCGGCCCCTACGAG. This chain joins TRBV5-1 and TRBJ2-7, with TRBD2 identical over 7 bases. The read ends 3 residues before the CDR3 terminus; that terminus is restored from the germline J gene. The ends lost 5 bases at V and 2 bases at J; junction bases unmatched: 4. CDR1 and CDR2 from the germline V gene are SGHRS and YFSETQ. The CDR3 length is 13 residues.

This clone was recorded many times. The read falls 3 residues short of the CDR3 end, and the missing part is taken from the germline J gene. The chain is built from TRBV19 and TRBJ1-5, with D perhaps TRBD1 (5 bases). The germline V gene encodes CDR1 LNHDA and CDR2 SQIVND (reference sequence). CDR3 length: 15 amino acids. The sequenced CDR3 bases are TGTGCCAGTAGTGCATACGGGACCCGCGGGGGACCC. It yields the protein CASSAYGTRGGP. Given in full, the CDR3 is CASSAYGTRGGPQHF.

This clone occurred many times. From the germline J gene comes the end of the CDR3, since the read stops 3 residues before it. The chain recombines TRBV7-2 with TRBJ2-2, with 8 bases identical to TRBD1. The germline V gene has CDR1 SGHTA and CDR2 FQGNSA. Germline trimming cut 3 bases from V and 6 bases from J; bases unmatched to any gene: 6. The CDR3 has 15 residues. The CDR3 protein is CASSFRTGIAGELFF. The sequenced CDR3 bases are TGTGCCAGCAGCTTCAGGACAGGGATCGCCGGGGAG.

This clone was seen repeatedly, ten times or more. Here the CDR3 reads CASSPVVGGRTDTQYF. The DNA read from the CDR3 is TGTGCCAGCAGCCCAGTAGTTGGCGGAAGAACAGATACG. This chain connects TRBV9 to TRBJ2-3; D unclear. The read finishes 3 residues shy of the CDR3 end, and the germline J gene is used to complete it. Germline CDR1 reads SGDLS; CDR2 reads YYNGEE. V dropped 4 bases and J dropped 3 bases, with 18 bases sitting between them. The CDR3 loop spans 16 amino acids.

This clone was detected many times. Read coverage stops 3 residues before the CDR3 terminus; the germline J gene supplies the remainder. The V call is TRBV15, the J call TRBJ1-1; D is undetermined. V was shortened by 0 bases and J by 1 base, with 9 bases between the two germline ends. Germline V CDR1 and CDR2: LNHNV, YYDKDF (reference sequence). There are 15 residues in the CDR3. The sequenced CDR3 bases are TGTGCCACCAGCAGAGATGGAGGGTCGAACACTGAA. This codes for CATSRDGGSNTE. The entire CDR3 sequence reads CATSRDGGSNTEAFF.

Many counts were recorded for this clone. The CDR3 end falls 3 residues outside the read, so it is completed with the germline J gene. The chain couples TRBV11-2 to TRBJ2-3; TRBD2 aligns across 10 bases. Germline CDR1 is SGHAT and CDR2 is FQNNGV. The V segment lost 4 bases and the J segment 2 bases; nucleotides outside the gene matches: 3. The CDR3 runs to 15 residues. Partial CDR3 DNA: TGTGCCAGCAGCTCGGGACTAGCGCCCACAGATACG. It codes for CASSSGLAPTDT. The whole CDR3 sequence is CASSSGLAPTDTQYF. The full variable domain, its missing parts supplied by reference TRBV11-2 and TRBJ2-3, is EAGVAQSPRYKIIEKRQSVAFWCNPISGHATLYWYQQILGQGPKLLIQFQNNGVVDDSQLPKDRFSAERLKGVDSTLKIQPAKLEDSAVYLCASSSGLAPTDTQYFGPGTRLTVL.

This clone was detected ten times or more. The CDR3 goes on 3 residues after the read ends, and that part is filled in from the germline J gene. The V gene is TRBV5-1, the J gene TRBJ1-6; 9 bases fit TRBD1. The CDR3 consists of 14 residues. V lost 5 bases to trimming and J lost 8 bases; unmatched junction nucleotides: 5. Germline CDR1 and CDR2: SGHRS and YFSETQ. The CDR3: CASSPGTGYSPLHF. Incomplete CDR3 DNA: TGCGCCAGCAGTCCTGGGACAGGGTATTCACCC.

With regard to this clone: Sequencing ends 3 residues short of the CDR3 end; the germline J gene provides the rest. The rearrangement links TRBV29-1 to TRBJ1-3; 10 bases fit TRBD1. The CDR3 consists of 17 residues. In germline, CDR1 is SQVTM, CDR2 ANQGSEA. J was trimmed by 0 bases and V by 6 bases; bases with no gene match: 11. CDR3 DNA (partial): TGCAGCGTAGGCCTCTGGACAGGGGGGAGCTCTGGAAACACC. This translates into CSVGLWTGGSSGNT. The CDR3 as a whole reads CSVGLWTGGSSGNTIYF. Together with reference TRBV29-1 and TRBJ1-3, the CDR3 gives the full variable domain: SAVISQKPSRDICQRGTSLTIQCQVDSQVTMMFWYRQQPGQSLTLIATANQGSEATYESGFVIDKFPISRPNLTFSTLTVSNMSPEDSSIYLCSVGLWTGGSSGNTIYFGEGSWLTVV.